One sample yielded the 27 T cell receptor beta chains listed below, sequenced in a study of cytomegalovirus exposure and HLA in healthy donors. PCR amplification relied on 60 Vbeta primers (plus 13 Jbeta primers). Measured with immunoSEQ multiplex PCR; TCRdb has only the in-frame clones, and not every one. The sample yields approximately 88,000 clones, around 82% seen once. What was sequenced was PBMCs. The receptors originated from a man aged 18 to 30 in good health and CMV-seronegative.

The gene calls are TRBV7-9 and TRBJ1-1, with TRBD1 matching over 9 bases. The germline gives CDR1 SEHNR, CDR2 FQNEAQ (reference sequence). The CDR3 is made up of 15 amino acids. The V segment lost 5 bases and the J segment 3 bases; nucleotides outside the gene matches: 7. CDR3 region: CASSPWTGEDTEAFF. CDR3 sequence (DNA): TGTGCCAGCAGCCCGTGGACAGGGGAGGACACTGAAGCTTTCTTT.

V usage is TRBV12-5 and J usage is TRBJ2-5; 8 nucleotides agree with TRBD1. Unmatched junction bases numbered 3, after V lost 1 base and J lost 8 bases. Germline V CDR1 and CDR2: LGHNT, FRNRAP. The CDR3 has 13 residues. The chain's CDR3 is CASGLGQGRTQYF. The CDR3 DNA is TGTGCTAGTGGTTTGGGACAGGGGAGAACCCAGTACTTC.

This rearrangement joins TRBV23-1 to TRBJ2-4; D is possibly TRBD1 (5 bases). Being an ORF, TRBV23-1 has a function that is uncertain. V was cut by 4 bases and J by 0 bases, with 7 bases left in between. The CDR3 contains 14 residues. CDR3 loop: CASSLGRAKNIQYF. CDR3 in DNA: TGCGCCAGCAGTCTGGGGCGAGCCAAAAACATTCAGTACTTC.

The chain couples TRBV5-1 to TRBJ1-6; D is possibly TRBD1 (5 bases). The CDR3 length is 15 residues. Germline CDR1 SGHRS, CDR2 YFSETQ. V was trimmed by 0 bases and J by 10 bases, leaving 14 bases between them. The chain's CDR3 is CASSLERRGGSPLHF. DNA of the CDR3: TGCGCCAGCAGCTTGGAGCGGAGGGGCGGGTCACCCCTCCACTTT.

This clone was counted a single time. The V gene is TRBV5-4, the J gene TRBJ2-5; 7 nucleotides agree with TRBD1. The CDR3 covers 18 residues. V gave up 3 bases and J gave up 1 base; unmatched junction bases: 15. The V gene's germline CDR1 is SGHNT and CDR2 YYREEE (reference sequence). The CDR3 DNA follows: TGTGCCAGCAGCTCATACGACAGGGCCGACTATACCCAAGAGACCCAGTACTTC. Residues: CASSSYDRADYTQETQYF. The full variable domain, rest sourced from reference TRBV5-4 and TRBJ2-5, is ETGVTQSPTHLIKTRGQQVTLRCSSQSGHNTVSWYQQALGQGPQFIFQYYREEENGRGNFPPRFSGLQFPNYSSELNVNALELDDSALYLCASSSYDRADYTQETQYFGPGTRLLVL.

With regard to this clone: Germline and junction disagree at one end, which may indicate a read error. The CDR3 sequence is CSSSPGTGGNGYEQYF. CDR3 DNA: TGTTCCAGCAGCCCGGGGACAGGGGGAAATGGGTACGAGCAGTACTTC. The chain is built from TRBV7-9 and TRBJ2-7; 11 nucleotides match TRBD1. Germline loops: CDR1 SEHNR, CDR2 FQNEAQ (reference sequence). The CDR3 is made up of 16 amino acids.

CDR3 in amino acids: CASSAGDSTSGNTIYF. DNA of the CDR3: TGCGCCAGCAGCGCTGGGGACAGTACCTCTGGAAACACCATATATTTT. The rearrangement links TRBV5-1 to TRBJ1-3; 7 bases are shared with TRBD1. CDR3 length: 16 residues. V shed 4 bases, J shed 0 bases, and the junction held 7 bases outside the gene matches. In germline, CDR1 is SGHRS, CDR2 YFSETQ.

V usage is TRBV5-1 and J usage is TRBJ2-7; 10 bases map to TRBD1. Germline V CDR1 and CDR2: SGHRS, YFSETQ. The CDR3 is 14 residues long. With V trimmed by 4 bases and J by 9 bases, 10 bases remained unmatched. The CDR3 here is CASSPGTGAPRQYF. In DNA form, the CDR3 reads TGCGCCAGCAGCCCCGGGACAGGGGCCCCCCGGCAGTACTTC.

The chain recombines TRBV29-1 with TRBJ2-7; D is unclear. CDR1 and CDR2 (germline): SQVTM, ANQGSEA. V shed 3 bases and J shed 6 bases, with 6 bases lying between them. This CDR3 contains 10 residues. The CDR3 sequence: CSVDSVEQYF. CDR3 sequence (DNA): TGCAGCGTTGATAGTGTCGAGCAGTACTTC.

The gene calls are TRBV7-9 and TRBJ1-1; weak D call: TRBD1 (6 bases). Trimming removed 6 bases from V and 8 bases from J, with 16 bases in between. The CDR3 spans 13 residues. Germline V lookup: CDR1 SEHNR, CDR2 FQNEAQ (reference sequence). The CDR3 region is CASRPPGHVEAFF. CDR3 coding DNA: TGTGCCAGCAGACCCCCGGGACACGTAGAAGCTTTCTTT.

J is TRBJ1-1 and V is TRBV19; 7 bases match TRBD1. Germline V gives CDR1 LNHDA, CDR2 SQIVND (reference sequence). The CDR3 is 13 residues long. J gave up 4 bases and V 4 bases, and 3 bases lay outside the gene matches. The CDR3 bases are TGTGCCAGTAGTAACGGACAGGTCACTGAAGCTTTCTTT. It specifies CASSNGQVTEAFF.

The J gene is TRBJ2-5, the V gene TRBV11-2, with a possible D match to TRBD1 (5 bases). This CDR3 comprises 14 residues. CDR1 and CDR2 from the germline V gene are SGHAT and FQNNGV. V was clipped by 3 bases and J by 2 bases, with 10 bases between them. The CDR3 DNA follows: TGTGCCAGCAGCTTTCCGGACATTCAAGAGACCCAGTACTTC. Translation gives CASSFPDIQETQYF.

The V call is TRBV11-2, the J call TRBJ2-5; 9 nucleotides line up with TRBD2. The V gene end was trimmed by 5 bases and the J gene end by 5 bases; junction bases not matched to a gene: 12. The CDR3 runs to 16 residues. Germline CDR1 is SGHAT and CDR2 is FQNNGV. Written as DNA, the CDR3 is TGTGCCAGCAGCGCCATCGGCGGGGGGGCCGAGGAGACCCAGTACTTC. Translated, it gives CASSAIGGGAEETQYF.

This rearrangement joins TRBV10-3 to TRBJ1-6, with 8 bases matching TRBD1. The CDR3 length is 16 residues. Per the germline V gene, CDR1 is ENHRY and CDR2 is SYGVKD. Trimming removed 4 bases from V and 9 bases from J; junction bases left unmatched: 11. The CDR3 DNA sequence: TGTGCCATCAGTGGTCCCCAGGGGGCCCTGGGTTCACCCCTCCACTTT. Protein sequence: CAISGPQGALGSPLHF.

V usage is TRBV7-6 and J usage is TRBJ2-7, with D possibly being TRBD2 (7 bases). The ends were cut back, 5 bases at V and 3 bases at J, with 23 bases in the middle. The CDR3 spans 17 residues. Germline V gene lookup returns CDR1 SGHVS and CDR2 FNYEAQ. The CDR3 nucleotides are TGTGCCAGCAGCCAAATAGGAGGGAGGGGGGCCTTCTACGAGCAGTACTTC. This sequence encodes CASSQIGGRGAFYEQYF.

The J gene is TRBJ2-7, the V gene TRBV7-9; 12 bases fit TRBD2. This CDR3 contains 14 residues. Germline CDR1 reads SEHNR; CDR2 reads FQNEAQ (reference sequence). J gave up 7 bases and V 3 bases, and 4 bases lay outside the gene matches. The CDR3 nucleotides read TGTGCCAGCAGCTTCCTAGCGGGGGGGGATGAGCAGTACTTC. This encodes CASSFLAGGDEQYF.

J is TRBJ2-5 and V is TRBV2, with unresolved D. Trimming stripped 3 bases from V and 2 bases from J, with 7 bases between. CDR1 and CDR2 from the germline V gene are SNHLY and FYNNEI. The CDR3 has 13 amino acids. Here the CDR3 reads CASSESRQETQYF. The CDR3 bases are TGTGCCAGCAGTGAGAGCCGGCAAGAGACCCAGTACTTC.

This chain joins TRBV30 and TRBJ1-5; tentative D call: TRBD1 (5 bases). V was trimmed by 3 bases and J by 6 bases, leaving 12 bases between them. From germline, CDR1 is GTSNPN and CDR2 SVGIG (reference sequence). The CDR3 totals 13 residues. For the CDR3, the DNA is TGTGCCTGGAGCCCCCACCAGGGTCAGCCCCAGCATTTT. Its translation: CAWSPHQGQPQHF.

J is TRBJ1-1 and V is TRBV4-1, with a tentative D call TRBD1 (6 bases). The germline V gene has CDR1 MGHRA and CDR2 YSYEKL. Trimming stripped 0 bases from V and 3 bases from J, with 23 bases between. The CDR3 contains 19 residues. In DNA, the CDR3 is TGCGCCAGCAGCCAAGACCCGAGGAGGGGGGGAGATTGGTACACTGAAGCTTTCTTT. This translates into CASSQDPRRGGDWYTEAFF.

This chain links TRBV5-1 with TRBJ2-2; the D gene is possibly TRBD2 (6 bases). The CDR3 runs to 16 residues. In germline, CDR1 is SGHRS, CDR2 YFSETQ. The V end lost 0 bases, the J end lost 0 bases, and 9 bases lay between the germline ends. CDR3 residues: CASSLEGLTNTGELFF. CDR3 nucleotide sequence: TGCGCCAGCAGCTTGGAGGGACTGACGAACACCGGGGAGCTGTTTTTT.

The chain carries TRBV2 and TRBJ2-1, with 13 nucleotides matching TRBD2. V was clipped by 3 bases and J by 4 bases; unmatched bases: 6. The CDR3 has 17 amino acids. Per germline, CDR1 SNHLY and CDR2 FYNNEI. The CDR3 DNA reads TGTGCCAGCAGTGAGGAACTAGCGGGGGGGTATTACAATGAGCAGTTCTTC. Translation: CASSEELAGGYYNEQFF.

Comment on this clone: Compared with germline, one end of the junction differs, possibly owing to a read error. The chain has TRBV7-9 and TRBJ2-7; D not certain. This CDR3 comprises 14 residues. Looked up from germline, CDR1 is SEHNR and CDR2 is FQNEAQ (reference sequence). CDR3 in DNA: TGTTCCAGCAGCCTAGACACCAACTCCTACGAGCAGTACTTC. Translation gives CSSSLDTNSYEQYF. Full variable domain (outside the CDR3, taken from reference TRBV7-9 and TRBJ2-7): DTGVSQNPRHKITKRGQNVTFRCDPISEHNRLYWYRQTLGQGPEFLTYFQNEAQLEKSRLLSDRFSAERPKGSFSTLEIQRTEQGDSAMYLCSSSLDTNSYEQYFGPGTRLTVT.

The chain has TRBV13 and TRBJ1-2; D possibly corresponds to TRBD1 (6 bases). Looked up from germline, CDR1 is PRHDT and CDR2 is FYEKMQ (reference sequence). There are 14 residues in the CDR3. Trimming cost V 0 bases and J 7 bases, with 12 bases left between them. CDR3 bases: TGTGCCAGCAGCTTAGGAGCAGGGGTTCGTGGCTACACCTTC. Amino acids: CASSLGAGVRGYTF.

The chain couples TRBV2 to TRBJ1-3; no reliable D call. V dropped 8 bases and J dropped 0 bases, with 11 bases sitting between them. CDR1 is SNHLY, CDR2 FYNNEI, per germline. CDR3 length equals 14 residues. CDR3 region: CASREARSGNTIYF. CDR3 DNA: TGTGCCAGCCGGGAGGCCCGCTCTGGAAACACCATATATTTT.

The V and J genes are TRBV19 and TRBJ2-1; a weak D match, TRBD2 (5 bases). The germline V gene encodes CDR1 LNHDA and CDR2 SQIVND (reference sequence). The CDR3 extends over 13 amino acids. V lost 5 bases and J lost 5, with 10 bases in between. The CDR3 region is CASSGLGNNEQFF. As DNA, the CDR3 is TGTGCCAGTAGTGGACTGGGAAACAATGAGCAGTTCTTC.

The chain joins TRBV27 to TRBJ2-7; D unresolved. The germline V gene encodes CDR1 MNHEY and CDR2 SMNVEV (reference sequence). This CDR3 has 13 residues. V was cut by 3 bases and J by 1 base, with 7 bases left in between. The CDR3 bases are TGTGCCAGCAGTTTCAGCAGGTCCTACGAGCAGTACTTC. Amino acid sequence: CASSFSRSYEQYF.

The rearrangement links TRBV11-2 to TRBJ2-3; tentatively, D is TRBD1 (7 bases). The CDR3 runs to 15 residues. The germline CDR1 and CDR2 sequences are SGHAT and FQNNGV. The germline V and J ends were trimmed by 5 bases and 2 bases, with 14 bases remaining between them. CDR3 nucleotide sequence: TGTGCCAGCAGCCCAGGGGGGCTTTACACAGATACGCAGTATTTT. Its translation: CASSPGGLYTDTQYF.